The 29 T cell receptor delta chains listed next were all sequenced from one sample in a study of γδ T cells in repeated Plasmodium falciparum infection. TCRdb ran CATT on the multiplex PCR reads. This repertoire shows tens of thousands of delta-chain clones, around 1.4% found once; its top ten account for under 9.5%. Vgamma9/Vdelta2+ and Vdelta2-negative gammadelta T cells were flow-sorted from PBMC for bulk sequencing. The source material was gamma-delta T cells from blood. These TCRs come from a pool of human donors (malaria-infected and uninfected, not separated).

This clone turned up a few times. Translating this DNA gives a protein that differs at residue 9 from the TCRdb one, which belongs to a much larger clone; a read error is likely, and the protein shown is this translation. J is TRDJ1 and V is TRDV2, with D unresolved. CDR3 length: 14 residues. The V gene's germline CDR1 is GEAIGNYY and CDR2 EKD. V shed 0 bases and J shed 3 bases, with 10 bases lying between them. The CDR3 is CACDTFWHADKLIF. DNA of the CDR3: TGTGCCTGTGACACCTTCTGGCACGCCGATAAACTCATCTTT.

This clone was found a few times. TCRdb has a much larger clone's protein, which differs at residue 7 from the translation of this DNA, likely because of a read error; what is shown is the protein translated from the DNA. This rearrangement joins TRDV1 to TRDJ1; D is undetermined. No J gene was available from TCRdb, and it was assigned here by a germline match of the DNA. CDR1 and CDR2 from the germline V gene are TSWWSYY and QGS. The CDR3 runs to 16 residues. Trimming took 5 bases from V and 8 from J, leaving 24 bases between them. The CDR3 DNA sequence: TGTGCTCTTGGGTTACTCCCCGCCGCGCCGTCGTTCAAACTCATCTTT. Translation: CALGLLPAAPSFKLIF.

Concerning this clone itself: TCRdb records a much larger clone's protein for this DNA, with a difference at residue 14 that likely arises from a read error; the protein given is the translation of the DNA. The J gene has no call, while the V gene is TRDV1; whether TRDD3, the table's D call, matches the DNA was not checked. This CDR3 has 16 residues. Germline CDR1 TSWWSYY, CDR2 QGS. This CDR3 reads CALGEKLRALLIPPIF. DNA of the CDR3: TGTGCTCTTGGGGAGAAACTACGGGCCCTCCTTATACCCCCCATCTTT.

This clone was seen more than once but under ten times. This chain uses TRDV1 with TRDJ1, with D hard to call. The J gene was missing in TCRdb and was found by matching the end of the DNA to germline. Germline V gives CDR1 TSWWSYY, CDR2 QGS. This CDR3 region has 17 residues. Trimming removed 2 bases from V and 4 bases from J, with 20 bases in between. The DNA for the CDR3 is TGTGCTCTTGGGGAAGCGGAAGGGAGTCCAGAGGGCGATAAACTCATCTTT. This translates into CALGEAEGSPEGDKLIF.

This clone was seen at least ten times. This chain connects TRDV1 to TRDJ1; 8 positions match TRDD3. The CDR3 runs 21 residues. The V segment lost 3 bases and the J segment 5 bases; nucleotides outside the gene matches: 26. The V gene's germline CDR1 is TSWWSYY and CDR2 QGS. This chain's CDR3 is CALGEPVPPYWGPAARDKLIF. The DNA of the CDR3 is TGTGCTCTTGGGGAGCCTGTTCCTCCTTACTGGGGGCCTGCGGCTAGGGATAAACTCATCTTT.

This clone was seen many times. CDR3: CALGEPTGGPVYTDKLIF. The DNA of the CDR3 is TGTGCTCTTGGGGAACCTACTGGGGGACCTGTGTACACCGATAAACTCATCTTT. The chain couples TRDV1 to TRDJ1, with 9 bases lining up with TRDD3. Germline lookup yields CDR1 TSWWSYY and CDR2 QGS. V shed 1 base and J 0 bases; nucleotides not matched to a gene: 9. The CDR3 runs 18 residues.

This clone appeared many times. Other DNA sequences in this specimen translate into the identical CDR3. V is TRDV1 and J is TRDJ1; 10 positions match TRDD3. Trimming at V came to 2 bases and at J to 0 bases, leaving 24 bases not matched to a gene. This CDR3 contains 23 residues. Germline V lookup: CDR1 TSWWSYY, CDR2 QGS. CDR3 sequence reads: CALGEGDWGILEGVILYTDKLIF. Written as DNA, the CDR3 is TGTGCTCTTGGGGAAGGGGACTGGGGGATCCTTGAGGGGGTGATCCTGTACACCGATAAACTCATCTTT.

This clone was picked up a small number of times. The amino acid sequence in TCRdb belongs to a much larger clone and departs from this DNA's translation at residue 17, likely a sequencing read error; the sequence shown is translated from the DNA. The J gene went uncalled, whereas the V gene is TRDV1; the D call TRDD3 from the table was never checked on the DNA. The CDR3 length is 22 residues. Germline CDR1 and CDR2: TSWWSYY and QGS. This CDR3 reads CALGGPGRPSYAPTGGHAGLIF. CDR3 sequence (DNA): TGTGCTCTTGGGGGACCGGGTCGGCCTTCCTACGCTCCTACTGGGGGACACGCGGGCCTCATCTTT.

A word on this clone: The TCRdb protein comes from a much larger clone and disagrees with this DNA's translation at residue 13, likely due to a read error; the protein given here is derived from the DNA. This sequence joins TRDV1 and TRDJ1, with 8 bases fitting TRDD3. TCRdb lists no J gene, so it was determined here by aligning the DNA to germline. Trimming took 1 base from V and 0 from J; bases not matched to a gene: 25. This CDR3 is 23 amino acids long. Germline-derived CDR1 and CDR2 are TSWWSYY and QGS. CDR3 residues: CALGEPFLPPVSRGYLYTDKLIF. The CDR3 region has the DNA TGTGCTCTTGGGGAACCGTTCCTCCCTCCCGTTAGTAGGGGATACCTGTACACCGATAAACTCATCTTT.

This clone was found many times. A far larger clone is only one base removed, so a read error is likely. This sample includes further DNA sequences coding for the same CDR3. V usage is TRDV1 and J usage is TRDJ1; no clear D gene. Germline V gene lookup returns CDR1 TSWWSYY and CDR2 QGS. This CDR3 contains 13 residues. DNA of the CDR3: TGCGCTCTTGGGACAACACACACCGATAAACTCATCTTT. It codes for CALGTTHTDKLIF.

Regarding this clone: The amino acid sequence in TCRdb belongs to a much larger clone and departs from this DNA's translation at residue 14, likely a sequencing read error; the sequence shown is translated from the DNA. The J gene is TRDJ1, the V gene TRDV1, with D maybe TRDD2 (7 bases). Germline V gives CDR1 TSWWSYY, CDR2 QGS. The CDR3 length is 21 residues. Trimming removed 0 bases at V and 2 bases at J, with 28 bases between. The CDR3 sequence is CALGELKSFLKYWVDTDKLIF. The CDR3 bases are TGTGCTCTTGGGGAACTGAAGAGCTTCCTAAAGTACTGGGTGGATACCGATAAACTCATCTTT.

This clone was counted between two and nine times. The protein given by TCRdb reflects a much larger clone and differs at residue 4 from this DNA's translation, likely from a read error; the protein shown is the DNA's translation. This chain joins TRDV2 and TRDJ3, with 10 bases aligning to TRDD3. The J gene is absent in TCRdb and was assigned here via DNA matching to germline. This CDR3 region has 21 residues. Germline V gene sequence: CDR1 GEAIGNYY, CDR2 EKD. CDR3 amino acids: CACGTALHTGGSSWDTRQMFF. The CDR3 region has the DNA TGTGCCTGTGGCACCGCGCTCCACACTGGGGGATCATCCTGGGACACCCGACAGATGTTTTTC.

This clone was seen a few times. TCRdb has a much larger clone's protein, which differs at residue 7 from the translation of this DNA, likely because of a read error; what is shown is the protein translated from the DNA. The chain couples TRDV2 to TRDJ1; TRDD3 agrees at 7 bases. Because TCRdb records no J gene, it was assigned here through a match of the DNA to germline. Germline CDR1 GEAIGNYY, CDR2 EKD. Trimming cost V 3 bases and J 0 bases; bases outside gene matches: 9. The CDR3 runs to 16 residues. This CDR3 reads CACDGLPGDHTDKLIF. The CDR3 nucleotides read TGTGCCTGTGACGGTTTACCGGGGGATCACACCGATAAACTCATCTTT.

Only a few counts were recorded for this clone. TCRdb's protein, taken from a much larger clone, differs from this DNA's translation at residue 17, likely owing to a read error; the protein displayed comes from the DNA. TRDV1 is the V gene, and the J gene was not called; the table calls TRDD3, which could not be checked here. This CDR3 has 19 amino acids. The germline V gene encodes CDR1 TSWWSYY and CDR2 QGS. CDR3 in DNA: TGTGCTCTTGGGGAACCTAACCTACTGGGGGATACGTACACCGATAAACCCATCTTT. Protein: CALGEPNLLGDTYTDKPIF.

About this clone: TCRdb lists the protein of a much larger clone for this DNA, which differs at residue 14, so this is likely a read error; the protein given here is translated from the DNA itself. CDR3 sequence reads: CAVSLQPLGDRGYMGDGLIF. For the CDR3, the DNA is TGTGCCGTCTCACTTCAACCACTGGGGGATAGGGGATATATGGGGGATGGACTCATCTTT. The V call is TRDV3, the J call TRDJ1; 11 positions agree with TRDD3. With 5 bases clipped from V and 10 bases from J, the junction kept 33 bases outside the gene matches. Germline CDR1 and CDR2: TVYSNPD and GDNSRS (reference sequence). The CDR3 has 20 amino acids.

Remarks on this clone: TCRdb assigns this DNA the protein of a much larger clone, which departs from its translation at residue 10; this likely reflects a read error, and the protein shown comes from translating the DNA. V usage is TRDV1 and J usage is TRDJ1; no clear D gene. There are 16 residues in the CDR3. V was pared by 4 bases and J by 4 bases, with 19 bases between. Germline CDR1 TSWWSYY, CDR2 QGS. The chain's CDR3 is CALGGTSPPANDKLIF. DNA of the CDR3: TGTGCTCTTGGGGGTACTTCTCCACCAGCCAACGATAAACTCATCTTT.

This clone was counted many times. This probably arose from a read error, given a far larger clone one base away. The same CDR3 can be traced to other DNA sequences in this sample. The rearrangement joins TRDV2 to TRDJ1, with 8 bases aligning to TRDD3. Germline V gene sequence: CDR1 GEAIGNYY, CDR2 EKD. The CDR3 runs 20 residues. The CDR3 nucleotides are TGTGCCTGTGACACCATACGGGTTATGGGGGATGCAATTTACACCGATAAACTCATCTTC. Amino acids: CACDTIRVMGDAIYTDKLIF.

The table lists this clone with a few counts. The likely explanation is a read error, given a far larger clone one base away. This specimen includes other DNA sequences encoding the same CDR3. The gene calls are TRDV1 and TRDJ1; possibly TRDD3 for D (6 bases). The J gene, not given by TCRdb, was assigned here from a germline match of the nucleotide sequence. From germline, CDR1 is TSWWSYY and CDR2 QGS. There are 20 residues in the CDR3. The CDR3 protein is CALGGPCDLRVSQQGDKLIF. DNA of the CDR3: TGCGCTCTTGGGGGCCCCTGTGACCTACGCGTCTCCCAACAAGGAGATAAACTCATCTTT.

This clone occurred a few times. It is likely a read error: a sequence one base away is far more abundant. In the same sample, other DNA sequences code for this CDR3. The gene calls are TRDV1 and TRDJ1, with 8 nucleotides matching TRDD3. Matching the DNA to germline supplied the J gene, which TCRdb does not give. CDR3 length: 21 residues. The germline V gene encodes CDR1 TSWWSYY and CDR2 QGS. CDR3 coding DNA: TGCGCTCTTGGGGTACCCTTGGGGGCCACCTTTGGGGGATTAGCCACCGATAAACTCATCTTT. Translated, it gives CALGVPLGATFGGLATDKLIF.

The chain combines TRDV1 with TRDJ1; TRDD3 aligns across 10 bases. TCRdb leaves out the J gene; it was filled in here by matching the DNA to germline. Germline-derived CDR1 and CDR2 are TSWWSYY and QGS. The CDR3 is made up of 22 amino acids. Trimming cost V 1 base and J 0 bases; bases outside gene matches: 20. Written as DNA, the CDR3 is TGTGCTCTTGGGGAACAGCTCTTCCAGGGGATCCGTACTGGGGGATACACCGATAAACTCATCTTT. Encoded protein: CALGEQLFQGIRTGGYTDKLIF.

This clone showed up just once. The rearrangement links TRDV1 to TRDJ1; 11 nucleotides line up with TRDD3. Here the J gene was assigned by germline matching of the DNA, as TCRdb has none. V lost 3 bases and J lost 3; bases outside the gene matches: 12. The CDR3 spans 18 residues. Per germline, CDR1 TSWWSYY and CDR2 QGS. The CDR3: CALGDFPGWGILPDKLIF. The CDR3 DNA is TGTGCTCTTGGGGACTTCCCGGGCTGGGGGATACTACCCGATAAACTCATCTTT.

This clone has just a few counts. This DNA's translation and the protein TCRdb lists, from a much larger clone, do not match at residue 13, likely due to a read error; the protein shown is translated from the DNA. The J gene has no call, while the V gene is TRDV1; the DNA was not compared with TRDD3, the D call given in the table. The CDR3 covers 15 residues. Per germline, CDR1 TSWWSYY and CDR2 QGS. The CDR3, as DNA: TGTGCTCTTGGGTCCACTTACCCGCTGGGGGATAAACCCATCTTT. Its protein product is CALGSTYPLGDKPIF.

Of note for this clone: The protein given by TCRdb reflects a much larger clone and differs at residue 10 from this DNA's translation, likely from a read error; the protein shown is the DNA's translation. The CDR3 region has the DNA TGTGCCTGTGACCAACTGGGGGATACGCCCAAACGTAAACTCATCTTT. Its protein product is CACDQLGDTPKRKLIF. The chain carries TRDV2 and TRDJ1; 13 nucleotides line up with TRDD3. No J segment appears in TCRdb, so it was assigned here by matching the sequence to germline. J was trimmed by 7 bases and V by 3 bases; bases with no gene match: 10. Germline values: CDR1 GEAIGNYY, CDR2 EKD. CDR3 length equals 16 residues.

As for this clone: A far larger clone is one nucleotide away, so this likely arose from a read error. Additional DNA sequences in this sample encode the identical CDR3. The V call is TRDV2, the J call TRDJ2; D possibly corresponds to TRDD3 (5 bases). TCRdb lists no J gene, so it was determined here by aligning the DNA to germline. CDR1 is GEAIGNYY and CDR2 is EKD in the germline V gene. There are 16 residues in the CDR3. CDR3 nucleotide sequence: TGTGCCTGCGACATAATTGGGGTGGGAGAGACAGCACAACTCTTCTTT. Translation: CACDIIGVGETAQLFF.

A word on this clone: The protein recorded in TCRdb matches a much larger clone and deviates from this DNA's translation at residue 11, suggesting a read error; the protein here is obtained by translating the DNA. J is TRDJ1 and V is TRDV1; a weak D match, TRDD2 (6 bases). Assignment of the J gene here rests on matching the DNA to germline, because TCRdb gives none. Deletions cut 1 base from V and 0 bases from J, with 30 bases between. Germline CDR1 reads TSWWSYY; CDR2 reads QGS. CDR3 length equals 22 residues. In DNA, the CDR3 is TGTGCTCTTGGGGAACCGTCCTACAGTTCGGACTTTTTTGCCAGGAACACCGATAAACTCATCTTT. This translates into CALGEPSYSSDFFARNTDKLIF.

On this clone: The protein that TCRdb holds for this DNA derives from a much larger clone and differs from the translated DNA at residue 12, which likely indicates a read error; the protein shown here is translated from the DNA. V is TRDV2 and J is TRDJ1; no clear D gene. Assignment of the J gene here rests on matching the DNA to germline, because TCRdb gives none. This CDR3 spans 16 amino acids. The germline V gene has CDR1 GEAIGNYY and CDR2 EKD. The CDR3 coding sequence is TGTGCCTGTGACACCGAGGAAGAAGAGGGCACCGGTAAACTCATCTTT. It yields the protein CACDTEEEEGTGKLIF.

Comment on this clone: Given a far larger clone just one base away, this is likely a sequencing read error. No DNA is shown, since the ends of the CDR3 on it are uncertain; the CDR3 is the one TCRdb lists. No J gene was named, though the V gene is TRDV2; the table assigns TRDD3, which was not confirmed against the DNA. Germline values: CDR1 GEAIGNYY, CDR2 EKD. The CDR3 totals 16 residues, both ends included. CDR3 protein: CACDGLGIGNTDKLIF.

As to this clone: Just one base apart from a much larger clone, this may be a read error. The chain couples TRDV2 to TRDJ1; 11 nucleotides match TRDD3. TCRdb supplies no J gene; here it was assigned by aligning the nucleotide sequence to germline. Germline V lookup: CDR1 GEAIGNYY, CDR2 EKD. CDR3 length equals 22 residues. With 0 bases clipped from V and 2 bases from J, the junction kept 22 bases outside the gene matches. The CDR3 loop reads CACDTLRIPLGDTSRGTDKLIF. CDR3 nucleotides: TGTGCCTGTGACACCTTACGTATCCCGCTGGGGGATACTTCTCGAGGTACCGATAAACTCATCTTT.

This clone was counted many times. A single base is all that separates this from a far larger clone, so a read error is likely. The same CDR3 also results from other DNA sequences found in this sample. The J gene is TRDJ1, the V gene TRDV1, with unresolved D. The J gene was missing in TCRdb and was found by matching the end of the DNA to germline. The V and J ends lost 5 bases and 0 bases respectively, with 19 bases between them. The CDR3 length is 17 residues. Germline CDR1 TSWWSYY, CDR2 QGS. For the CDR3, the DNA is TGTGCTCTTGGGCAAGGGTCCCCTCCCCGCTACACCGATAAACTCATCTTT. Translated, it gives CALGQGSPPRYTDKLIF.